This T cell receptor beta chain is from a study of early T cells in non-severe SARS-CoV-2 infection. This clonotype has just a few counts. Unique molecular identifiers tagged individual cDNA molecules. From the 5' RACE reads, TCRdb called clonotypes with MiXCR, one entry per CDR3 protein. The repertoire holds 95,000 to 120,000 distinct CDR3 sequences, with around an eighth as singletons. Deletions cut 4 bases from V and 5 bases from J, with 14 bases between. The CDR3 is 14 amino acids. CDR1 is SGHAT, CDR2 FQNNGV, per germline. Sample: whole blood. The rearrangement joins TRBV11-2 to TRBJ1-2, with a tentative D call TRBD1 (5 bases). This receptor was obtained from an adult who was a healthcare worker with PCR-confirmed SARS-CoV-2 infection or an uninfected control (not recorded which). Written as DNA, the CDR3 is TGTGCCAGCAGCTCTTCATGGGGGGTTTATGGCTACACCTTC. Protein product: CASSSSWGVYGYTF.